This T cell receptor (beta chain) was sequenced in a study of blood T cell repertoires in COVID-19. TCRdb keeps only in-frame clones here, not all; method: immunoSEQ multiplex PCR. The sample shows about 83,000 clones, roughly nine tenths of them seen only once. The CDR3 extends over 14 amino acids. Germline values: CDR1 LNHDA, CDR2 SQIVND (reference sequence). Trimming removed 6 bases at V and 1 base at J, with 10 bases between. This TCR derives from a woman in her fifties or sixties with active or convalescent COVID-19. The genes are TRBV19 and TRBJ2-1; D perhaps matches TRBD1 (6 bases). Material for sequencing was peripheral blood. The DNA for the CDR3 is TGTGCCAGTAGACCAGGGGCATCCTACAATGAGCAGTTCTTC. Translation gives CASRPGASYNEQFF. Drawing the rest from reference TRBV19 and TRBJ2-1, the complete variable domain is DGGITQSPKYLFRKEGQNVTLSCEQNLNHDAMYWYRQDPGQGLRLIYYSQIVNDFQKGDIAEGYSVSREKKESFPLTVTSAQKNPTAFYLCASRPGASYNEQFFGPGTRLTVL.